This T cell receptor beta chain is drawn from a study of neurological immune-mediated disorders (dated by TCRdb to 2018 to 2020). With regard to the full study: Among the roughly 34 multiple sclerosis patients, relapsing-remitting MS accounted for some 30 and secondary progressive MS accounted for 3. Longitudinal samples, technical triplicates and paired sorted CD4+ and CD8+ T-cell subsets, alongside PBMC samples, were included among the approximately 98 TCR-beta libraries. Using UMI-based sequencing, the study compared peripheral blood TCR-beta repertoires from patients with HTLV-I-associated myelopathy (HAM/TSP), patients with multiple sclerosis, and healthy controls. Of the approximately 66 subjects in the cohort, about 14 were HAM/TSP patients, about 34 were multiple sclerosis patients, and approximately 20 were healthy controls. Broader findings and caveats from the paper: In a phylogenetic analysis, the repertoires of 18 out of 34 MS patients fell into a single cluster of related CDR3 sequences, pointing to a possible signature at the repertoire level. The MS cluster was not associated with any clinical or MRI features, and the authors stated that larger cohorts are needed. Across subjects, expanded clones never shared an identical CDR3 amino acid sequence, which suggests that the TCR-beta repertoires in every group were private. The highest TCR clonal expansion was observed in HAM/TSP patients, whereas the lowest was observed in MS patients, even when compared with healthy controls.

Unsorted PBMC libraries were generated from 2 million PBMCs stored in RNAlater at -80 °C until RNA extraction. Multiple sclerosis patients were enrolled in a US clinical protocol under which disease progression was evaluated by magnetic resonance imaging. PBMCs were separated from peripheral blood using Ficoll-Hypaque density gradient centrifugation and then cryopreserved in liquid nitrogen. This clonotype was seen many times. Its antigen remains unidentified. Base quality data are lacking; no much larger clone is found one base away. cDNA was synthesized by template-switch 5'RACE using a primer with a 10-nucleotide random unique molecular identifier that tagged each TCR transcript. Over 190 million TCR-beta sequences, covering 15-18 subjects, were produced in each sequencing run. Total RNA was extracted with the RNeasy kit. The KAPA Real-time Library Amplification kit was used to amplify TCR-beta VDJ regions with primers targeting the TCR constant region and the 5'RACE anchor. Sample indexes and Illumina adaptors were added in a first PCR, and a second PCR then increased library yield. After Ampure bead purification, the TCR product of roughly 650 bp was size-selected on a 2% E-gel SizeSelection system. Before pooling, library quality was checked on a Bioanalyzer, concentration was measured with Qubit, and libraries were quantified with the Kapa Library Quantification kit. An Illumina HiSeq 2500 was used to sequence the libraries paired-end at 2 x 150 bp. To increase sequence diversity, roughly 23-30% phiX was spiked into each library pool. Regarding the original processing steps: Quality-filtered reads were processed with the UMI-based MiGEC pipeline, which removed over 85% of raw TCR sequences during error correction. IMGT germline references were used for alignment of VDJ genes, and clonotypes were defined by a unique CDR3 amino acid sequence together with V-J genes. VDJtools evaluated clonal expansion, Shannon diversity and CDR3 relatedness (CalcPairwiseDistances, ClusterSamples); CLCbio workbench built phylogenetic trees. A clone was classed as expanded if it had 8 or more unique UMIs, a cutoff based on coefficient-of-variation modelling across technical triplicates. TCRdb reworked the public reads: Q25 trimming with fastp, MiXCR clone assembly, productive beta chains retained. Each record represents a unique CDR3 protein, reported with the most common genes and DNA among its rows. These V and J calls originate from TCRdb's pipeline instead of the authors' own analysis. The sample yields tens of thousands of distinct CDR3 sequences; 3.3% were counted once. The top ten constitute less than 9% of the sample.

The material sequenced was PBMCs. This TCR came from a woman in her 30s with multiple sclerosis.

The DNA sequence reads TGTGCCAGCAGTTTTGGGGGAGCGAACACTGAAGCTTTCTTT. Protein translation: CASSFGGANTEAFF. The chain is made from TRBV12-3 or TRBV12-4 and TRBJ1-1; TRBD1 is a possible D gene, resting on 5 matching bases. Trimming at the junction amounts to 3 bases on V and 1 base on J, and the germline ends lie 9 bases apart. The CDR3 measures 14 amino acids from cysteine to phenylalanine. The DNA shown is the 42-base CDR3, in frame from base 1.